These 16 T cell receptor beta chains originate from one sample sequenced in a study of identical twins. TCRdb reprocessed the 5' RACE reads with MiXCR, giving one entry per CDR3 protein. The table shows roughly 1,500,000 distinct CDR3 sequences, with less than 35% occurring only once. Sequenced sample: cord blood. These receptors were obtained from a newborn girl in good health.

The rearrangement links TRBV20-1 to TRBJ2-3; D could derive from TRBD1 or TRBD2 (6 bases each). Germline V gene lookup returns CDR1 DFQATT and CDR2 SNEGSKA (reference sequence). This CDR3 is 14 amino acids long. V was cut by 6 bases and J by 2 bases, with 15 bases left in between. This CDR3 is CSADHRGLTDTQYF. In DNA, the CDR3 is TGCAGTGCAGACCATCGGGGGCTCACAGATACGCAGTATTTT.

J is TRBJ2-1 and V is TRBV4-2; D ambiguous. Germline V gives CDR1 LGHNA, CDR2 YNFKEQ. Between the trimmed V and J ends, which lost 4 bases and 6 bases, there was a span of 10 bases. The CDR3 is 13 amino acids. The CDR3 region is CASSPPKGNEQFF. The CDR3 nucleotides are TGTGCCAGCAGCCCGCCAAAAGGCAATGAGCAGTTCTTC.

The chain has TRBV4-1 and TRBJ2-5, with TRBD2 matching over 11 bases. The CDR3 length is 15 residues. The germline V gene has CDR1 MGHRA and CDR2 YSYEKL. V shed 4 bases and J 11 bases; nucleotides not matched to a gene: 12. The CDR3 sequence: CASSLIAGGGNEQYF. The CDR3 nucleotides read TGCGCCAGCAGCCTAATAGCGGGGGGGGGCAATGAGCAGTACTTC.

This clonotype has only a few counts. This rearrangement joins TRBV15 to TRBJ2-5; 8 positions match TRBD2. The J call is in doubt because the DNA end fits TRBJ2-7 better. Germline V gene data show CDR1 as LNHNV and CDR2 as YYDKDF (reference sequence). The CDR3 is 14 amino acids. CDR3 DNA: TGTGCCACCAGCTCCGGACTAGCCAAGTACGAGCAGTACTTC. It is translated as CATSSGLAKYEQYF.

There are a few counts of this clonotype. The rearrangement joins TRBV20-1 to TRBJ1-6; 10 nucleotides align to TRBD1. The CDR3 length is 15 residues. V shed 6 bases and J 1 base; nucleotides not matched to a gene: 3. From germline, CDR1 is DFQATT and CDR2 SNEGSKA (reference sequence). The CDR3 region is CSALDRGSYNSPLHF. The CDR3 DNA sequence: TGCAGTGCCCTGGACAGGGGGTCCTATAATTCACCCCTCCACTTT.

The genes are TRBV3-1 and TRBJ1-5; D possibly corresponds to TRBD1 (6 bases). The germline CDR1 and CDR2 sequences are LGHDT and YNNKEL (reference sequence). This CDR3 contains 14 residues. Between the trimmed V and J ends, which lost 1 base and 5 bases, there was a span of 9 bases. The CDR3 bases are TGTGCCAGCAGCCAAGGCAGGGGCCATCAGCCCCAGCATTTT. This codes for CASSQGRGHQPQHF.

This chain joins TRBV28 and TRBJ1-2, with 7 positions matching TRBD1. Trimming cost V 2 bases and J 3 bases; bases outside gene matches: 9. The germline V gene has CDR1 MDHEN and CDR2 SYDVKM. The CDR3 covers 16 residues. The CDR3 protein is CASSLHFGGQDYGYTF. CDR3 nucleotides: TGTGCCAGCAGTTTACATTTCGGAGGACAGGACTATGGCTACACCTTC.

Only a few counts were recorded for this clonotype. The chain has TRBV20-1 and TRBJ2-1; 11 bases are shared with TRBD2. Germline loops: CDR1 DFQATT, CDR2 SNEGSKA (reference sequence). This CDR3 spans 18 amino acids. V dropped 0 bases and J dropped 4; count of bases not matched to a gene: 11. The CDR3, as DNA: TGCAGTGCTAGAGATTGGACTAGCGGGCTCGAATTTTACAATGAGCAGTTCTTC. This codes for CSARDWTSGLEFYNEQFF.

The chain couples TRBV10-3 to TRBJ2-3, with D uncertain. This CDR3 has 14 residues. V was pared by 4 bases and J by 4 bases, with 12 bases between. The germline CDR1 and CDR2 sequences are ENHRY and SYGVKD. This chain's CDR3 is CAISGMGEADTQYF. The CDR3 DNA is TGTGCCATCAGTGGGATGGGTGAGGCAGATACGCAGTATTTT.

The CDR3 region is CASSGPLRQDFRNQPQHF. In DNA form, the CDR3 reads TGTGCCAGCAGTGGCCCCCTTCGACAGGATTTTCGCAATCAGCCCCAGCATTTT. The chain joins TRBV2 to TRBJ1-5; maybe TRBD1 (6 bases). V was clipped by 4 bases and J by 2 bases, with 21 bases between them. The germline V gene encodes CDR1 SNHLY and CDR2 FYNNEI. CDR3 length: 18 amino acids.

This sequence joins TRBV18 and TRBJ2-7; 10 bases are a match to TRBD2. Germline CDR1 and CDR2: KGHSH and LQKENI. Trimming removed 6 bases from V and 1 base from J; junction bases left unmatched: 3. This CDR3 has 14 amino acids. Here the CDR3 DNA reads TGTGCCAGCTCTAAGGGACTAGCGTCCTACGAGCAGTACTTC. This gives the protein CASSKGLASYEQYF.

CDR3 sequence (DNA): TGTGCCAGCAGCCAAACAGGGGGGTTAATGGGGGCCGGCTACACCTTC. Translation: CASSQTGGLMGAGYTF. V usage is TRBV3-1 and J usage is TRBJ1-2; 8 bases map to TRBD1. Germline V CDR1 and CDR2: LGHDT, YNNKEL (reference sequence). This CDR3 is built from 16 residues. The V segment lost 2 bases and the J segment 8 bases; nucleotides outside the gene matches: 13.

The rearrangement uses TRBV7-2 and TRBJ2-4; 7 bases are shared with TRBD1. The J call may not be correct, given that the DNA end is closer to TRBJ2-7. The CDR3 spans 15 residues. Germline V CDR1 and CDR2: SGHTA, FQGNSA. The CDR3, as DNA: TGTGCCAGCAGCTTAGAGACAGGGTTGGCCTACGAGCAGTACTTC. Translation: CASSLETGLAYEQYF.

The chain links TRBV2 to TRBJ2-3; the match to TRBD1 covers 7 bases. Trimming removed 3 bases from V and 3 bases from J; junction bases left unmatched: 6. Germline values: CDR1 SNHLY, CDR2 FYNNEI. The CDR3 has 15 residues. The CDR3 here is CASSDDRELTDTQYF. The CDR3 nucleotides are TGTGCCAGCAGTGATGACAGGGAACTGACAGATACGCAGTATTTT.

This clonotype came up a few times. The chain uses TRBV6-6 and TRBJ1-5; D is uncertain. Trimming cost V 8 bases and J 2 bases, with 4 bases left between them. Germline assignment: CDR1 MNHNY and CDR2 SVGAGI (reference sequence). The CDR3 has 11 residues. The CDR3 is CASQGNQPQHF. The CDR3 nucleotides read TGTGCCAGCCAGGGCAATCAGCCCCAGCATTTT.

V gene TRBV5-1 combines with J gene TRBJ2-5; 9 nucleotides line up with TRBD2. J was trimmed by 3 bases and V by 0 bases; bases with no gene match: 3. The CDR3 has 15 residues. CDR1 is SGHRS, CDR2 YFSETQ, per germline. This CDR3 is CASSLVRLAEETQYF. The CDR3 nucleotides read TGCGCCAGCAGCTTGGTTCGACTAGCGGAAGAGACCCAGTACTTC. The full variable domain, with the rest looked up from reference TRBV5-1 and TRBJ2-5, is KAGVTQTPRYLIKTRGQQVTLSCSPISGHRSVSWYQQTPGQGLQFLFEYFSETQRNKGNFPGRFSGRQFSNSRSEMNVSTLELGDSALYLCASSLVRLAEETQYFGPGTRLLVL.